Listed below are T cell receptor beta chains from one sample, sequenced in a study of blood T cell repertoires in COVID-19. The protocol was immunoSEQ multiplex PCR, while the TCRdb copy is restricted to in-frame clones and leaves out a portion. The repertoire includes about 400,000 clones, roughly nine tenths of them detected once, and 1.7% sits in the top ten. Specimen: PBMCs or T cells enriched from blood (not recorded which). All receptors come from a woman younger than 45 who had recovered from COVID-19. The CDR3 runs from the conserved cysteine through the conserved F or W. D genes are given only for firm matches. Only part of the rows carry a size: once, few, many, or a class if the clone is expanded.

cdr3_length	j_call	v_call	d_call	clone_size	cdr3_aa	cdr3_nt
17	TRBJ2-3	TRBV16	NA	NA	CASSQLRDIHSTDTQYF	TGTGCCAGCAGCCAATTAAGGGACATCCATAGCACAGATACGCAGTATTTT
14	TRBJ1-5	TRBV11-2	TRBD1	NA	CASSPGQGRQPQHF	TGTGCCAGCAGCCCCGGACAGGGAAGGCAGCCCCAGCATTTT
15	TRBJ1-5	TRBV27	NA	NA	CATKLNSGAGQPQHF	TGTGCCACCAAGCTTAATTCCGGAGCCGGTCAGCCCCAGCATTTT
15	TRBJ2-7	TRBV19	TRBD2	once	CASSIFGGGPYEQYF	TGTGCCAGTAGTATCTTTGGCGGGGGGCCCTACGAGCAGTACTTC
14	TRBJ1-6	TRBV2	NA	NA	CASSPYRDRSPLHF	TGTGCCAGCAGTCCCTACAGGGATCGATCACCCCTCCACTTT
16	TRBJ1-4	TRBV15	TRBD1	NA	CATSRASRGFYEKLFF	TGTGCCACCAGCAGAGCGAGCAGGGGGTTCTATGAAAAACTGTTTTTT
20	TRBJ2-2	TRBV24-1	NA	NA	CATSDLPGLGRESNTGELFF	TGTGCCACCAGTGATTTGCCGGGCCTTGGCAGGGAATCGAACACCGGGGAGCTGTTTTTT
15	TRBJ1-1	TRBV14	TRBD1	NA	CASSHYRGRNTEAFF	TGTGCCAGCAGCCATTACAGGGGCAGGAACACTGAAGCTTTCTTT
16	TRBJ2-7	TRBV27	TRBD1	NA	CASSLLGGTGSHEQYF	TGTGCCAGCAGCCTACTGGGGGGGACAGGGTCCCACGAGCAGTACTTC
15	TRBJ2-1	TRBV11-2	NA	NA	CASSQSTSRRNEQFF	TGTGCCAGCAGCCAAAGTACTAGTCGCAGGAATGAGCAGTTCTTC
13	TRBJ1-2	TRBV11-2	NA	NA	CASRGGQTYGYTF	TGTGCCAGCAGGGGGGGGCAGACATATGGCTACACCTTC
14	TRBJ2-7	TRBV10-3	TRBD2	NA	CAISRTSGAYEQYF	TGTGCCATCAGTAGGACTAGCGGAGCCTACGAGCAGTACTTC
15	TRBJ1-1	TRBV6-5	NA	NA	CASSPGFGEGTEAFF	TGTGCCAGCAGCCCAGGCTTCGGGGAGGGCACTGAAGCTTTCTTT
15	TRBJ2-3	TRBV6-5	NA	NA	CASSYSEVGTDTQYF	TGTGCCAGCAGTTACTCGGAGGTCGGCACAGATACGCAGTATTTT
13	TRBJ1-1	TRBV7-9	TRBD1	NA	CAAGGGGPTEAFF	TGTGCCGCCGGAGGGGGCGGGCCCACTGAAGCTTTCTTT
11	TRBJ2-5	TRBV28	NA	NA	CASPCQETQYF	TGTGCCAGCCCTTGCCAAGAGACCCAGTACTTC
15	TRBJ2-7	TRBV19	TRBD2	NA	CASSLGTSGPYEQYF	TGTGCCAGTAGTCTCGGGACTAGCGGACCCTACGAGCAGTACTTC
15	TRBJ2-2	TRBV5-4	TRBD1	once	CASSPPDRGAGELFF	TGTGCCAGCAGTCCACCGGACAGGGGGGCCGGGGAGCTGTTTTTT
13	TRBJ2-7	TRBV6-5	NA	NA	CASSIGRQGWQYF	TGTGCCAGCAGTATCGGGAGACAGGGCTGGCAGTACTTC
14	TRBJ2-7	TRBV5-6	NA	NA	CASSLLANSYEQYF	TGTGCCAGCAGCTTATTGGCCAATTCCTACGAGCAGTACTTC
15	TRBJ2-1	TRBV5-1	NA	NA	CASSLVPSGDLEQFF	TGCGCCAGCAGCTTGGTTCCGTCAGGGGACCTTGAGCAGTTCTTC
11	TRBJ2-5	TRBV21-1	NA	NA	CASSRGTRGYF	TGTGCCAGCAGCAGAGGGACTAGGGGTTACTTC
16	TRBJ2-7	TRBV2	NA	NA	CASSEDKDDIPYEQYF	TGTGCCAGCAGTGAGGACAAGGACGACATACCCTACGAGCAGTACTTC
11	TRBJ1-1	TRBV20-1	NA	NA	CSARGQPEAFF	TGCAGTGCTAGAGGACAGCCTGAAGCTTTCTTT
14	TRBJ2-2	TRBV10-3	NA	NA	CAISGDTYTGELFF	TGTGCCATCAGTGGGGACACATACACCGGGGAGCTGTTTTTT
17	TRBJ1-1	TRBV25-1	TRBD1	NA	CASSGTVGTGLNTEAFF	TGTGCCAGCAGTGGAACCGTGGGGACAGGCCTGAACACTGAAGCTTTCTTT
15	TRBJ2-2	TRBV7-9	NA	NA	CASSLPGTGTGELFF	TGTGCCAGCAGCTTACCGGGAACGGGCACCGGGGAGCTGTTTTTT
12	TRBJ2-5	TRBV24-1	NA	NA	CATSDREETQYF	TGTGCCACCAGTGATCGTGAAGAGACCCAGTACTTC
15	TRBJ2-1	TRBV4-2	NA	NA	CASSRVNRDNNEQFF	TGTGCCAGCAGCCGTGTGAACCGGGACAACAATGAGCAGTTCTTC
14	TRBJ1-1	TRBV11-2	NA	NA	CASSLAGGSTEAFF	TGTGCCAGCAGCTTAGCGGGTGGGTCCACTGAAGCTTTCTTT
11	TRBJ1-4	TRBV12-3/TRBV12-4	NA	NA	CASLGAEKLFF	TGTGCCAGTCTAGGGGCCGAAAAACTGTTTTTT
15	TRBJ2-3	TRBV24-1	TRBD2	NA	CATSDPGLGGDTQYF	TGTGCCACCAGTGACCCGGGACTAGGAGGCGATACGCAGTATTTT
15	TRBJ1-4	TRBV4-2	NA	NA	CASSQEGRANEKLFF	TGTGCCAGCAGCCAAGAGGGCAGGGCAAATGAAAAACTGTTTTTT
15	TRBJ2-3	TRBV24-1	TRBD2	NA	CATAGGSGGPDTQYF	TGTGCCACCGCGGGGGGAAGCGGGGGGCCAGATACGCAGTATTTT
13	TRBJ2-5	TRBV10-3	TRBD2	NA	CAISEGGGETQYF	TGTGCCATCAGTGAGGGCGGGGGAGAGACCCAGTACTTC
17	TRBJ2-1	TRBV4-1	TRBD1	NA	CASSHFPGQSSYNEQFF	TGCGCCAGCAGCCACTTCCCGGGACAGAGCTCCTACAATGAGCAGTTCTTC
15	TRBJ1-2	TRBV6-5	NA	NA	CASSPRRTTNYGYTF	TGTGCCAGCAGCCCCCGAAGGACAACTAACTATGGCTACACCTTC
17	TRBJ1-1	TRBV5-4	TRBD1	NA	CASSKTGQHLLNTEAFF	TGTGCCAGCAGCAAAACGGGACAGCACCTCTTGAACACTGAAGCTTTCTTT